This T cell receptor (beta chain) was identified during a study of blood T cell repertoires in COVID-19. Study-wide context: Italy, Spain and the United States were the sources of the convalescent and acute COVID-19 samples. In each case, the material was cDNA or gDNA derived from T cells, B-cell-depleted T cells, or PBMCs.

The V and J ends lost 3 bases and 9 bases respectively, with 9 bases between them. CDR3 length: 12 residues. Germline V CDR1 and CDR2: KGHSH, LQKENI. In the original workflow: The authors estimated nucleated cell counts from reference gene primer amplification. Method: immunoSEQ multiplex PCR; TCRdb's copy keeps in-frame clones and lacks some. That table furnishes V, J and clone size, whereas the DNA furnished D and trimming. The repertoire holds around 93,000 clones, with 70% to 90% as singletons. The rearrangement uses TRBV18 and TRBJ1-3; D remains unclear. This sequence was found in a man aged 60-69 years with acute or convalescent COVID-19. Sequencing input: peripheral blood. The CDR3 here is CASSPPGGTIYF. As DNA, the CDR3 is TGTGCCAGCTCACCTCCCGGTGGCACCATATATTTT.